Below, 20 T cell receptor beta chains from the same sample are listed, as sequenced in a study of CD8 T cells in Susac syndrome. RNA totalling roughly 0.45 to 1 ug underwent reverse transcription with random hexamers. TCRdb reprocessed the immunoSEQ multiplex PCR reads via MiXCR and lists one record per CDR3 protein. Of some 260,000 distinct CDR3 sequences in the sample, 70% to 90% were seen once. Sequencing used CD8+ T cells from PBMCs. The receptors originated from a human donor with multiple sclerosis.

The chain has TRBV2 and TRBJ1-1; 7 nucleotides agree with TRBD1. Germline CDR1 and CDR2: SNHLY and FYNNEI. This CDR3 has 16 amino acids. V was pared by 3 bases and J by 4 bases, with 11 bases of the junction left unmatched. For the CDR3, the DNA is TGTGCCAGCAGTGATCGTTCGAGGGGGCAGGCCACTGAAGCTTTCTTT. Protein sequence: CASSDRSRGQATEAFF. The entire variable domain, with the rest obtained from reference TRBV2 and TRBJ1-1, is as follows: EPEVTQTPSHQVTQMGQEVILRCVPISNHLYFYWYRQILGQKVEFLVSFYNNEISEKSEIFDDQFSVERPDGSNFTLKIRSTKLEDSAMYFCASSDRSRGQATEAFFGQGTRLTVV.

V usage is TRBV7-9 and J usage is TRBJ2-1; a weak D match, TRBD2 (6 bases). This CDR3 has 17 residues. Germline CDR1 SEHNR, CDR2 FQNEAQ (reference sequence). V was clipped by 4 bases and J by 4 bases, with 20 bases between them. CDR3 DNA sequence: TGTGCCAGCAGCTCCATAGGAATTAGCGGCCTTTACAATGAGCAGTTCTTC. Translated, it gives CASSSIGISGLYNEQFF. Supplemented by reference TRBV7-9 and TRBJ2-1, the full variable domain reads DTGVSQNPRHKITKRGQNVTFRCDPISEHNRLYWYRQTLGQGPEFLTYFQNEAQLEKSRLLSDRFSAERPKGSFSTLEIQRTEQGDSAMYLCASSSIGISGLYNEQFFGPGTRLTVL.

J is TRBJ1-6 and V is TRBV14, with unresolved D. Germline CDR1 SGHDN, CDR2 FVKESK. V lost 1 base and J 9 bases, leaving 16 bases between the germline ends. This CDR3 contains 16 residues. The CDR3 bases are TGTGCCAGCAGCCAAGTAACCAAGTTTCGGGGTTCACCCCTCCACTTT. Translated, it gives CASSQVTKFRGSPLHF.

Concerning this clonotype itself: One end of the junction varies from germline; a read error may be responsible. V usage is TRBV20-1 and J usage is TRBJ1-2; D possibly corresponds to TRBD1 (6 bases). Germline V gene data show CDR1 as DFQATT and CDR2 as SNEGSKA (reference sequence). The CDR3 extends over 14 amino acids. CDR3 coding DNA: TGCAGTGCGGAGGGAGGGAGGGGGGCCTATGGCTACACTTTC. Residues: CSAEGGRGAYGYTF.

A single count supports this clonotype. The CDR3 bases are TGTGCCAGCACTAGCGGGGGCGGGCAGCCCCAGCATTTT. Amino acid sequence: CASTSGGGQPQHF. This chain connects TRBV28 to TRBJ1-5; the D gene is possibly TRBD1 (6 bases). Per the germline V gene, CDR1 is MDHEN and CDR2 is SYDVKM. The length of the CDR3 is 13 residues. V gave up 7 bases and J gave up 7 bases, with 14 bases separating them.

The gene calls are TRBV24-1 and TRBJ2-2, with D maybe TRBD1 (5 bases). Germline assignment: CDR1 KGHDR and CDR2 SFDVKD. V was clipped by 0 bases and J by 8 bases, with 12 bases between them. There are 15 residues in the CDR3. The CDR3 DNA follows: TGTGCCACCAGTGATTTGTGGCAGGGTACGGGGGAGCTGTTTTTT. Translated, it gives CATSDLWQGTGELFF.

This clonotype came up once. The chain employs TRBV19 and TRBJ2-7; 9 bases fit TRBD1. Germline assignment: CDR1 LNHDA and CDR2 SQIVND (reference sequence). Germline trimming cut 6 bases from V and 4 bases from J; bases unmatched to any gene: 10. This CDR3 has 15 amino acids. CDR3 DNA: TGTGCCAGTAGCCACGCCGACAGGGGGGGTTACGAGCAGTACTTC. Translating gives CASSHADRGGYEQYF.

This chain connects TRBV20-1 to TRBJ2-7, with TRBD2 matching 9 bases. The ends lost 0 bases at V and 3 bases at J; junction bases unmatched: 12. The CDR3 is 17 amino acids. Germline V gives CDR1 DFQATT, CDR2 SNEGSKA (reference sequence). CDR3 in DNA: TGCAGTGCTAGAGATCCCCTGCTAGCGGGATCTCTCTACGAGCAGTACTTC. Protein product: CSARDPLLAGSLYEQYF.

V is TRBV4-1 and J is TRBJ2-7; a possible D gene is TRBD2 (5 bases). Deletions cut 4 bases from V and 5 bases from J, with 18 bases between. The length of the CDR3 is 15 residues. CDR1 MGHRA and CDR2 YSYEKL come from the germline V gene. CDR3 in amino acids: CASSLADSGYNEQYF. In DNA, the CDR3 is TGCGCCAGCAGCCTAGCCGACTCGGGATATAACGAGCAGTACTTC.

The chain links TRBV29-1 to TRBJ2-7; perhaps TRBD1 as D (6 bases). Germline assignment: CDR1 SQVTM and CDR2 ANQGSEA. The CDR3 sequence is 12 residues long. The V and J ends lost 3 bases and 0 bases respectively, with 6 bases between them. DNA for the CDR3: TGCAGCGTTGAGGGGGCCTCCTACGAGCAGTACTTC. Amino acid sequence: CSVEGASYEQYF.

The chain employs TRBV10-3 and TRBJ1-2, with TRBD1 identical over 8 bases. J gave up 4 bases and V 0 bases, and 13 bases lay outside the gene matches. CDR3 length: 18 amino acids. Germline assignment: CDR1 ENHRY and CDR2 SYGVKD. CDR3: CAISESNPHRGFGYGYTF. The DNA for the CDR3 is TGTGCCATCAGTGAGTCCAATCCACACAGGGGGTTCGGCTATGGCTACACCTTC.

This clonotype turned up a few times. The V gene is TRBV6-5, the J gene TRBJ1-5, with 7 positions matching TRBD1. Germline loops: CDR1 MNHEY, CDR2 SVGAGI. The CDR3 sequence is 15 residues long. Trimming removed 2 bases from V and 6 bases from J; junction bases left unmatched: 7. Written as DNA, the CDR3 is TGTGCCAGCAGTTACGATCGACAGGGAAGTCAGCCCCAGCATTTT. Translated, it gives CASSYDRQGSQPQHF.

This sequence joins TRBV27 and TRBJ2-1; 12 bases are shared with TRBD2. Per the germline V gene, CDR1 is MNHEY and CDR2 is SMNVEV (reference sequence). CDR3 length: 16 residues. V shed 0 bases, J shed 7 bases, and the junction held 4 bases outside the gene matches. The CDR3 sequence: CASSLSPSGRANEQFF. In DNA form, the CDR3 reads TGTGCCAGCAGTTTATCGCCTAGCGGGAGGGCTAATGAGCAGTTCTTC.

The genes are TRBV7-9 and TRBJ1-2, with 10 bases fitting TRBD1. The CDR3 contains 15 residues. J gave up 4 bases and V 4 bases, and 6 bases lay outside the gene matches. In germline, CDR1 is SEHNR, CDR2 FQNEAQ (reference sequence). Here the CDR3 reads CASSSKGTGVYGYTF. In nucleotides, the CDR3 is TGTGCCAGCAGCTCCAAGGGGACAGGGGTCTATGGCTACACCTTC.

V usage is TRBV15 and J usage is TRBJ2-7, with D perhaps TRBD2 (5 bases). The germline gives CDR1 LNHNV, CDR2 YYDKDF (reference sequence). This CDR3 is built from 13 residues. Trimming took 8 bases from V and 5 from J, leaving 16 bases between them. The CDR3 is CATASPEGDEQYF. In DNA, the CDR3 is TGTGCCACCGCTAGTCCTGAGGGCGACGAGCAGTACTTC.

The chain combines TRBV28 with TRBJ2-2; D gene ambiguous. The ends were cut back, 5 bases at V and 7 bases at J, with 8 bases in the middle. CDR3 size: 12 residues. Germline V lookup: CDR1 MDHEN, CDR2 SYDVKM. The CDR3 region has the DNA TGTGCCAGCAGTATTCCCCACGGGGAGCTGTTTTTT. This sequence encodes CASSIPHGELFF.

The rearrangement uses TRBV6-5 and TRBJ1-1; the D gene is possibly TRBD1 (5 bases). Between the trimmed V and J ends, which lost 8 bases and 0 bases, there was a span of 16 bases. The CDR3 extends over 15 amino acids. Germline CDR1 is MNHEY and CDR2 is SVGAGI. CDR3 sequence (DNA): TGTGCCAGCCACCTTACACGGGGACTGAACACTGAAGCTTTCTTT. Its protein product is CASHLTRGLNTEAFF.

The chain carries TRBV9 and TRBJ2-6; TRBD1 is a possible D gene (6 bases). Germline V gives CDR1 SGDLS, CDR2 YYNGEE. This CDR3 spans 19 amino acids. V shed 0 bases and J shed 0 bases, with 16 bases lying between them. CDR3 DNA sequence: TGTGCCAGCAGCGTAGGAATGGGCAGGGGTTACTCTGGGGCCAACGTCCTGACTTTC. Translating gives CASSVGMGRGYSGANVLTF. The variable domain in full, with the rest retrieved from reference TRBV9 and TRBJ2-6, is DSGVTQTPKHLITATGQRVTLRCSPRSGDLSVYWYQQSLDQGLQFLIQYYNGEERAKGNILERFSAQQFPDLHSELNLSSLELGDSALYFCASSVGMGRGYSGANVLTFGAGSRLTVL.

For the CDR3, the DNA is TGTGCCAGCAGTGTAGGGACAAGAAACACCGGGGAGCTGTTTTTT. Amino acid sequence: CASSVGTRNTGELFF. This chain joins TRBV2 and TRBJ2-2; D perhaps matches TRBD1 (6 bases). In germline, CDR1 is SNHLY, CDR2 FYNNEI. The ends were cut back, 4 bases at V and 2 bases at J, with 11 bases in the middle. This CDR3 has 15 amino acids.

The chain uses TRBV27 and TRBJ1-1; D call uncertain. V lost 4 bases and J 0 bases, leaving 9 bases between the germline ends. The germline gives CDR1 MNHEY, CDR2 SMNVEV (reference sequence). This CDR3 has 14 amino acids. The DNA of the CDR3 is TGTGCCAGCAGTTACCCCGACATGAACACTGAAGCTTTCTTT. Its translation is CASSYPDMNTEAFF.